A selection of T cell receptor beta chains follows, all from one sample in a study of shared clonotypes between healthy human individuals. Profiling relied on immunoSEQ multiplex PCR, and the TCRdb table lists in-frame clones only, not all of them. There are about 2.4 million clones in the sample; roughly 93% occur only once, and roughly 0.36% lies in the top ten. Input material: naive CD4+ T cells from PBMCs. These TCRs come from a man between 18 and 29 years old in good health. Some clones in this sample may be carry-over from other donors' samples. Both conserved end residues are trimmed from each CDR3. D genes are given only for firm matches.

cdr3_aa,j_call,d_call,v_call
ASSQDEGDIQY,TRBJ2-4,.,TRBV4-3
AIRGTGSSEAF,TRBJ1-1,TRBD1,TRBV10-3
ASSLGLAGVGPYEQY,TRBJ2-7,TRBD2,TRBV5-4
ASNPGVPYAEAF,TRBJ1-1,.,TRBV6-1
ASSLVVEETQY,TRBJ2-5,.,TRBV5-1
ASSWTNRYEQF,TRBJ2-1,.,TRBV7-2
ASSPGGSGANVLT,TRBJ2-6,TRBD2,TRBV7-6
ASSGRPPGLAGAGELF,TRBJ2-2,TRBD2,TRBV28
ASSLDQNEKLF,TRBJ1-4,.,TRBV7-9
ASSSRQGIAKNIQY,TRBJ2-4,TRBD1,TRBV27
ASSPTGLQETQY,TRBJ2-5,.,TRBV5-1
ASGAWQYGYT,TRBJ1-2,.,TRBV6-1
ASRNRGSGNTIY,TRBJ1-3,TRBD1,TRBV28
ASSLGGTSGNNEQF,TRBJ2-1,TRBD2,TRBV5-1
ASSRVGREGLDTQY,TRBJ2-3,TRBD2,TRBV4-2
ASSSGQAVGQF,TRBJ2-1,TRBD1,TRBV5-8
ASSPEQGRNQPQH,TRBJ1-5,TRBD1,TRBV18
ASSLVLAGGADTQY,TRBJ2-3,TRBD2,TRBV7-9
ASSPYEGDKNIQY,TRBJ2-4,.,TRBV5-1
ASSEALGQEGEQY,TRBJ2-7,.,TRBV6-1
ASSPGAGGRTEAF,TRBJ1-1,.,TRBV5-1
ASSLLALPPNEQY,TRBJ2-7,.,TRBV7-9
ASSLYPYGYT,TRBJ1-2,.,TRBV28
ASSLAALEQF,TRBJ2-1,TRBD2,TRBV28
ASSERIRDRGSRGEKLF,TRBJ1-4,TRBD1,TRBV6-1
AGTRGTPGELF,TRBJ2-2,TRBD1,TRBV28
ASSLSVYYGYT,TRBJ1-2,.,TRBV28
ASSEGQGRNEKLF,TRBJ1-4,TRBD1,TRBV10-1
ASSEEASSGNTIY,TRBJ1-3,.,TRBV2
ASSLTVGARTGELF,TRBJ2-2,.,TRBV9
ASATNRRTTGELF,TRBJ2-2,.,TRBV6-5
AISEPGRNSYEQY,.,.,TRBV10-3
ASSLVRGVGKTQY,TRBJ2-5,.,TRBV7-9
ASAWWQGGSYEQY,TRBJ2-7,.,TRBV5-1
ASSVAAGSQPQH,TRBJ1-5,.,TRBV9
ASRREGQLDTQY,TRBJ2-3,TRBD2,TRBV6-6
AWSVHYWTSGRQRSYNEQF,TRBJ2-1,TRBD2,TRBV30
ASSNLDRGYEQY,TRBJ2-7,TRBD1,TRBV27
ASSGGGQGFTEAF,TRBJ1-1,TRBD1,TRBV6-1
SVRGRLNSYNEQF,TRBJ2-1,.,TRBV29-1
ASSFDSTSLAYTEAF,TRBJ1-1,.,TRBV5-4
ASSESRQGANCTEAF,TRBJ1-1,TRBD1,TRBV10-1
ASRPGQHSNQPQH,TRBJ1-5,TRBD1,TRBV19